This T cell receptor (beta chain) was retrieved from a study of T cell responses to AZD1222 COVID-19 vaccine (dated by TCRdb to the early 2020s). Some background on the complete study: AZD1222 recipients whose second dose came at about 4 weeks and those whose second dose came at about 12 weeks were combined into one group, since spike-specific TCR depth and breadth did not differ between the two schedules. TCR sequencing was performed for 230 to 250 trial participants, of whom some 200 were given two doses of AZD1222 and some 25 were given two doses of MenACWY control vaccine. Trial participants were enrolled by age into 18-55, 56-69 and 70-plus year subgroups, with roughly 150, 30 and 60 TCR-sequenced participants respectively. What the research found in general, with its limitations: Spike-specific TCR breadth and depth rose significantly after two AZD1222 doses compared with day 0 and with MenACWY recipients. Reportedly, close to half of the unique spike-specific TCRs recognized epitopes lying outside the regions that are mutated in the B.1.351 and B.1.1.7 variants. In the small 56-69-year group, the increase in depth fell short of significance, most likely because of low power. Participants were mostly white British, with more females than males. The authors suggested clonal diversity may have been underestimated. Vaccine-associated CD4 TCRs spanned the whole spike protein, with dominant responses in regions 160-218 and 743-854. Conclusions about previously exposed vaccinees are limited because only five to seven AZD1222 recipients were SARS-CoV-2 seropositive at baseline. Because no day 14 peak-response samples were available, repertoires were characterized only after the peak T cell response.

CDR3 length: 15 amino acids, cysteine to phenylalanine. This entry keeps only the CDR3 DNA: 45 bases, framed from base 1. V is pruned by 0 bases and J by 4 bases, leaving 8 bases of the junction without a gene match. The germline V gene (reference sequence) sets CDR1 to GTSNPN and CDR2 to SVGIG. The CDR3 regions of human TCRbeta chains were analyzed by immunosequencing. As for the original processing: Repertoire TCRs were matched against a reference library of SARS-CoV-2-specific TCRs generated with the MIRA antigen-specificity platform. Breadth was defined as the fraction of unique TCRs that were SARS-CoV-2-associated. Depth was defined as the fraction of total T cells that were SARS-CoV-2-associated. Each spike-specific TCR was assigned to its reactive spike region and to a CD4 or CD8 class using the MIRA data. Log10-transformed breadth and depth values were compared by one-way ANOVA with Sidak's multiple comparisons tests. TCRdb's version of the immuneACCESS table is confined to in-frame rearrangements and falls short of the full clone set. An unresolved V gene accounts for under half of the shortfall where checked; the remainder is of unknown origin. V and J calls and clone size come straight from that table; D and trimming were deduced from the DNA. This sample is represented by approximately 100,000 clones; approximately 89% of them were singletons. Clones ranked in the top ten supply 4.5% of the sample.

Turning to this clone: The clone's antigen remains unknown. No base quality values were provided; no much bigger clone lies one nucleotide off.

The meaning of the sample's time point label: baseline before first vaccination. Vaccinee samples came from UK trials COV001 and COV002, including a single-blind randomized controlled phase 2/3 trial of AZD1222 (ChAdOx1 nCoV-19) in healthy adults. For TCRbeta chain sequencing, PBMC samples from trial participants were taken at day 0 and at day 28 after the second dose. This specimen consisted of peripheral blood, obtained on day 0 of AZD1222 vaccination. The source is an adult in good health. The V gene is TRBV30 and the J gene is TRBJ2-5, with 7 bases matching TRBD2. The DNA is as follows: TGTGCCTGGAGTGTGGGGTCGGGGGGACGAGAGACCCAGTACTTC. This yields the protein CAWSVGSGGRETQYF.